The 8 T cell receptor beta chains below were found in one sample sequenced in a study of shared clonotypes between healthy human individuals. The repertoire was sequenced with immunoSEQ multiplex PCR; TCRdb's copy has only in-frame clones and lacks some. This table holds over a million clones, approximately 98% found once. Specimen: naive CD4+ T cells sorted from blood. Subset: CD45RA+ positively selected. The receptors come from a young man in good health.

The chain uses TRBV11-2 and TRBJ2-3, with D tentatively TRBD1 (5 bases). The CDR3 is 16 amino acids. Per germline, CDR1 SGHAT and CDR2 FQNNGV. Trimming removed 4 bases at V and 2 bases at J, with 16 bases between. CDR3 loop: CASSWYRYRDTDTQYF. The CDR3 DNA reads TGTGCCAGCAGCTGGTACAGGTATAGGGACACAGATACGCAGTATTTT.

The J gene is TRBJ2-3, the V gene TRBV7-2, with 11 positions matching TRBD2. Trimming cost V 0 bases and J 6 bases; bases outside gene matches: 2. The CDR3 extends over 15 amino acids. CDR1 is SGHTA, CDR2 FQGNSA, per germline. The chain's CDR3 is CASSLASGRADTQYF. The DNA of the CDR3 is TGTGCCAGCAGCTTAGCTAGCGGGAGGGCCGATACGCAGTATTTT.

The chain couples TRBV27 to TRBJ2-2; 8 bases line up with TRBD1. V lost 6 bases to trimming and J lost 4 bases; unmatched junction nucleotides: 7. Germline CDR1 reads MNHEY; CDR2 reads SMNVEV (reference sequence). CDR3 size: 15 residues. The CDR3 loop reads CASSWTGRVTGELFF. In nucleotides, the CDR3 is TGTGCCAGCAGCTGGACAGGGAGAGTCACCGGGGAGCTGTTTTTT.

This sequence joins TRBV27 and TRBJ2-3; tentative D call: TRBD1 (6 bases). V lost 4 bases and J lost 6, with 17 bases in between. Looked up from germline, CDR1 is MNHEY and CDR2 is SMNVEV (reference sequence). The CDR3 consists of 15 residues. The CDR3 region is CASSSARRGFDTQYF. DNA for the CDR3: TGTGCCAGCAGTTCGGCCCGCAGGGGCTTCGATACGCAGTATTTT.

This chain links TRBV23-1 with TRBJ2-2; TRBD1 matches 10 bases. Being an ORF, TRBV23-1 has a function that is uncertain. This CDR3 contains 17 residues. The V segment lost 2 bases and the J segment 4 bases; nucleotides outside the gene matches: 7. In nucleotides, the CDR3 is TGCGCCAGCAGTCAAAACCCTGACAGGGGGCGCACCGGGGAGCTGTTTTTT. It yields the protein CASSQNPDRGRTGELFF.

The V gene is TRBV10-2, the J gene TRBJ1-5; D is unclear. The germline gives CDR1 WSHSY, CDR2 SAAADI. The ends were cut back, 2 bases at V and 9 bases at J, with 8 bases in the middle. The CDR3 sequence is 12 residues long. The CDR3 nucleotides read TGCGCCAGCAGTGAGGGGGTAGGGCCCCAGCATTTT. Encoded protein: CASSEGVGPQHF.

The chain employs TRBV5-1 and TRBJ2-5, with D uncertain. V lost 0 bases and J 0 bases, leaving 3 bases between the germline ends. CDR1 and CDR2 from the germline V gene are SGHRS and YFSETQ. There are 13 residues in the CDR3. This CDR3 is CASSLEYQETQYF. CDR3 DNA: TGCGCCAGCAGCTTGGAGTACCAAGAGACCCAGTACTTC.

For this clone: The conserved final phenylalanine or tryptophan is absent from the CDR3, which likely points to a read error. This rearrangement joins TRBV7-3 to TRBJ2-7; D not resolved. Between the trimmed V and J ends, which lost 4 bases and 0 bases, there was a span of 10 bases. The CDR3 loop spans 14 amino acids. Germline CDR1 SGHTA, CDR2 FQGTGA. The CDR3 protein is CASSSPVSSYEQYS. CDR3 in DNA: TGTGCCAGCAGCTCGCCGGTCAGCTCCTACGAGCAGTACTCC.